A few counts support the clone carrying this TCR beta chain. As yet, its antigen is unknown. With 5 bases removed from V and 10 bases from J, the gap between germline ends came to 21 bases. This CDR3 spans 16 amino acids. Germline loops: CDR1 SEHNR, CDR2 FQNEAQ (reference sequence). The sample originates from a study of identical twins. Study findings and constraints: Carriage of fewer insertions was seen in abundant cord blood beta clonotypes, whereas memory repertoires showed none.

TCRdb redid the calling of the 5' RACE reads with MiXCR, one entry per CDR3 protein. The table records hundreds of thousands of distinct CDR3 sequences, around 20% of them present only once. The same data also went into a second study, on T cells expressing NK-cell markers. That report notes: It was sorted CD3+CD56-NKG2C+, CD3+CD56+NKG2C- and CD3+CD56+NKG2C+ T cells that provided the TCR beta repertoires. The sequencing cohort of eight donors included seven HCMV-seropositive individuals and one seronegative individual. The CD3+CD56-NKG2C+ fraction of a few donors was likewise dominated by these clonotypes.

Sample: PBMCs. The gene calls are TRBV7-9 and TRBJ1-6; the D is unclear. The clonotype originates from a woman aged 18-29 years in good health. Here the CDR3 reads CASSPLGRGTISPLHF. DNA for the CDR3: TGTGCCAGCAGCCCCCTGGGTCGGGGAACGATATCACCCCTCCACTTT.